This TCR beta chain emerged from a study of T cells in Graves' hyperthyroidism and ophthalmopathy. Researchers amplified the TCR beta CDR3 regions from RNA transcripts. HTBI primers were the set used in a first-round RT-PCR of the TCR CDR3. Via MiXCR, TCRdb re-called the multiplex PCR reads, giving one row per CDR3 protein. The sample gives about 380,000 distinct CDR3 sequences, roughly 15% of which show up once; roughly 21% is in the top ten. This CDR3 spans 15 amino acids. V gave up 5 bases and J gave up 1 base, with 17 bases separating them. CDR1 and CDR2 from the germline V gene are DFQATT and SNEGSKA (reference sequence).

The TCR comes from a woman in her twenties or thirties with Graves' ophthalmopathy. The specimen was blood. The chain links TRBV20-1 to TRBJ2-5; D might be TRBD1 (5 bases). The DNA for the CDR3 is TGCAGTGCTCACATACTGCAGGGAACCCAAGAGACCCAGTACTTC. Protein: CSAHILQGTQETQYF.